A single sample is the source of the 24 T cell receptor beta chains below, sequenced in a study of somatic mutations in cytotoxic T cells in rheumatoid arthritis. Only in-frame clones appear in the TCRdb table, and some are missing; sequencing was by immunoSEQ multiplex PCR. The sample includes a few thousand clones, around 83% of them seen just once. The source material was CD8+ T cells sorted from blood. The receptors derive from a woman in her forties or fifties with rheumatoid arthritis.

V is TRBV9 and J is TRBJ1-6; D is possibly TRBD1 (5 bases). This CDR3 has 13 residues. Trimming left V 0 bases short and J 9 bases short, with 7 bases between. Germline CDR1 SGDLS, CDR2 YYNGEE. In nucleotides, the CDR3 is TGTGCCAGCAGCGTAGGGGACTCTTCACCCCTCCACTTT. Protein: CASSVGDSSPLHF.

A note on this clone: The junction does not match germline at one end; this may be a read error. The J gene is TRBJ2-5, the V gene TRBV7-7, with 8 bases lining up with TRBD1. Germline lookup yields CDR1 SSHAT and CDR2 FNYEAQ (reference sequence). The CDR3 is 16 amino acids. This CDR3 is CASSLSQDRVQETQYF. The CDR3 coding sequence is TGTGCTAGCAGCTTATCGCAGGACAGGGTACAAGAGACCCAGTACTTC.

The table lists this clone with a count of one. V is TRBV5-4 and J is TRBJ2-5, with TRBD1 identical over 7 bases. From germline, CDR1 is SGHNT and CDR2 YYREEE (reference sequence). V lost 6 bases and J lost 0; bases outside the gene matches: 2. CDR3 length: 13 residues. The DNA of the CDR3 is TGTGCCAGCATTGGACAGGACCAAGAGACCCAGTACTTC. Translating it yields CASIGQDQETQYF. Using reference TRBV5-4 and TRBJ2-5 for the parts outside the CDR3, the full variable domain is ETGVTQSPTHLIKTRGQQVTLRCSSQSGHNTVSWYQQALGQGPQFIFQYYREEENGRGNFPPRFSGLQFPNYSSELNVNALELDDSALYLCASIGQDQETQYFGPGTRLLVL.

For the CDR3, the DNA is TGTGCCAGCAGTGAAGTAGGGGACAGGGGATCACCCCTCCACTTT. Translation: CASSEVGDRGSPLHF. The chain recombines TRBV2 with TRBJ1-6; TRBD1 agrees at 10 bases. J gave up 10 bases and V 1 base, and 4 bases lay outside the gene matches. The germline CDR1 and CDR2 sequences are SNHLY and FYNNEI. The CDR3 contains 15 residues.

The rearrangement uses TRBV4-1 and TRBJ2-1, with 10 bases fitting TRBD2. V gave up 2 bases and J gave up 2 bases; unmatched junction bases: 3. Germline CDR1 and CDR2: MGHRA and YSYEKL. The CDR3 consists of 16 residues. The CDR3 reads CASSQIAGGTYNEQFF. DNA for the CDR3: TGCGCCAGCAGCCAAATAGCGGGGGGTACCTACAATGAGCAGTTCTTC.

The chain carries TRBV10-2 and TRBJ2-7; 9 positions match TRBD2. J was trimmed by 0 bases and V by 6 bases; bases with no gene match: 6. This CDR3 comprises 15 residues. Germline-derived CDR1 and CDR2 are WSHSY and SAAADI. In DNA, the CDR3 is TGCGCCAGCAGAGCGGGACTAGCCATCTCCTACGAGCAGTACTTC. As protein: CASRAGLAISYEQYF.

V gene TRBV7-6 combines with J gene TRBJ2-1, with TRBD1 matching over 7 bases. CDR1 is SGHVS, CDR2 FNYEAQ, per germline. This CDR3 region has 15 residues. The junction had 11 bases not matched to a gene; V was cut back by 5 bases and J by 7 bases. Here the CDR3 reads CASSQGQGDPNEQFF. CDR3 bases: TGTGCCAGCAGCCAGGGGCAGGGGGATCCTAATGAGCAGTTCTTC.

J is TRBJ1-1 and V is TRBV15; 7 bases are a match to TRBD1. V was pared by 0 bases and J by 0 bases, with 4 bases of the junction left unmatched. CDR1 and CDR2 from the germline V gene are LNHNV and YYDKDF (reference sequence). The CDR3 runs 16 residues. CDR3 loop: CATSREQGKMNTEAFF. In DNA, the CDR3 is TGTGCCACCAGCAGAGAACAGGGGAAAATGAACACTGAAGCTTTCTTT.

The genes are TRBV7-9 and TRBJ2-7, with a weak D call TRBD2 (5 bases). V dropped 5 bases and J dropped 0 bases, with 8 bases sitting between them. Looked up from germline, CDR1 is SEHNR and CDR2 is FQNEAQ (reference sequence). The CDR3 runs 13 residues. As DNA, the CDR3 is TGTGCCAGCAGCCGCCGGGACTCCTACGAGCAGTACTTC. Amino acid sequence: CASSRRDSYEQYF. Full variable domain (remainder filled in from reference TRBV7-9 and TRBJ2-7): DTGVSQNPRHKITKRGQNVTFRCDPISEHNRLYWYRQTLGQGPEFLTYFQNEAQLEKSRLLSDRFSAERPKGSFSTLEIQRTEQGDSAMYLCASSRRDSYEQYFGPGTRLTVT.

This chain links TRBV10-2 with TRBJ2-5; TRBD2 matches 7 bases. Losses at the gene ends were 3 bases for V and 1 base for J; bases not matched to a gene: 8. CDR1 and CDR2 (germline): WSHSY, SAAADI. The CDR3 consists of 16 residues. This CDR3 reads CASSDPREGVQETQYF. CDR3 nucleotide sequence: TGCGCCAGCAGTGACCCCAGGGAGGGAGTCCAAGAGACCCAGTACTTC.

This clone was counted only a few times. The chain employs TRBV10-3 and TRBJ1-2; no firm D call. Germline assignment: CDR1 ENHRY and CDR2 SYGVKD. Trimming took 10 bases from V and 2 from J, leaving 14 bases between them. This CDR3 contains 13 residues. Here the CDR3 reads CATRRGYNYGYTF. The DNA of the CDR3 is TGTGCCACCCGGAGAGGGTACAACTATGGCTACACCTTC.

The chain has TRBV20-1 and TRBJ2-1, with D possibly matching TRBD1 (6 bases). The V end was cut by 4 bases, the J end by 16 bases, with 14 bases between. Looked up from germline, CDR1 is DFQATT and CDR2 is SNEGSKA (reference sequence). The CDR3 has 10 residues. This chain's CDR3 is CSATPGHAFF. In DNA form, the CDR3 reads TGCAGTGCTACACCGGGACATGCTTTCTTC.

The CDR3 spells CASSFGQGGTEQYF. CDR3 bases: TGTGCCAGCAGTTTCGGTCAGGGCGGCACCGAGCAGTACTTC. The chain is built from TRBV28 and TRBJ2-7; possibly TRBD1 for D (5 bases). The germline CDR1 and CDR2 sequences are MDHEN and SYDVKM. The CDR3 runs 14 residues. V lost 3 bases and J lost 6, with 15 bases in between.

The chain recombines TRBV6-1 with TRBJ1-5; D is perhaps TRBD1 (6 bases). Trimming took off 11 bases at V and 5 bases at J, with 16 bases between the two ends. CDR1 and CDR2 (germline): MNHNS, SASEGT. The CDR3 has 13 amino acids. The DNA of the CDR3 is TGTGCCGGAGGGGGGGAGGACCATCAGCCCCAGCATTTT. Amino acid sequence: CAGGGEDHQPQHF.

The rearrangement uses TRBV7-6 and TRBJ1-5, with 11 bases matching TRBD1. Germline V gene lookup returns CDR1 SGHVS and CDR2 FNYEAQ. V lost 5 bases, J lost 6 bases, and 3 bases stayed unmatched. The CDR3 totals 14 residues. CDR3 sequence reads: CASSPGTGGQPQHF. CDR3 bases: TGTGCCAGCAGCCCCGGGACAGGGGGTCAGCCCCAGCATTTT.

This clone was counted once. One end of the junction is discordant with germline, which a read error may explain. Other DNA sequences in the same sample also yield this CDR3. The rearrangement uses TRBV9 and TRBJ2-7, with D perhaps TRBD1 (5 bases). The length of the CDR3 is 15 residues. CDR1 SGDLS and CDR2 YYNGEE come from the germline V gene. CDR3 amino acids: CASSPSDTQGYEQYF. The CDR3 coding sequence is TGTGCTAGCAGCCCGTCGGACACCCAAGGGTACGAGCAGTACTTC. The full variable domain, its missing parts supplied by reference TRBV9 and TRBJ2-7, is DSGVTQTPKHLITATGQRVTLRCSPRSGDLSVYWYQQSLDQGLQFLIQYYNGEERAKGNILERFSAQQFPDLHSELNLSSLELGDSALYFCASSPSDTQGYEQYFGPGTRLTVT.

V gene TRBV13 combines with J gene TRBJ2-1; 8 bases map to TRBD2. V lost 0 bases to trimming and J lost 4 bases; unmatched junction nucleotides: 5. Germline V gene data show CDR1 as PRHDT and CDR2 as FYEKMQ (reference sequence). CDR3 length: 16 amino acids. For the CDR3, the DNA is TGTGCCAGCAGCTTAGGCCTAGGACTAGCTTACAATGAGCAGTTCTTC. Its protein product is CASSLGLGLAYNEQFF.

The gene calls are TRBV28 and TRBJ1-2; 7 bases are a match to TRBD1. The trim removed 2 bases at V and 4 bases at J, leaving 10 bases unmatched. The germline V gene encodes CDR1 MDHEN and CDR2 SYDVKM. The CDR3 is 16 amino acids. CDR3 region: CASSLGGQAGLYGYTF. CDR3 nucleotide sequence: TGTGCCAGCAGTTTAGGAGGACAGGCCGGGCTCTATGGCTACACCTTC.

The V and J genes are TRBV28 and TRBJ1-1; TRBD1 is a possible D gene (5 bases). The CDR3 is 13 amino acids. Trimming took off 3 bases at V and 1 base at J, with 6 bases between the two ends. CDR1 MDHEN and CDR2 SYDVKM come from the germline V gene. Here the CDR3 DNA reads TGTGCCAGCAGTTTGGGGGGGAACACTGAAGCTTTCTTT. It codes for CASSLGGNTEAFF.

This clone was recorded a few times. This chain uses TRBV15 with TRBJ2-7, with D possibly TRBD2 on 5 matching bases. CDR1 is LNHNV, CDR2 YYDKDF, per germline (reference sequence). V was cut by 5 bases and J by 4 bases, with 12 bases left in between. CDR3 size: 13 residues. This chain's CDR3 is CATSFRGGYEQYF. For the CDR3, the DNA is TGTGCCACCAGCTTTCGGGGTGGATACGAGCAGTACTTC.

The chain has TRBV28 and TRBJ1-4; D may be TRBD1 (6 bases). Germline loops: CDR1 MDHEN, CDR2 SYDVKM. The CDR3 length is 16 residues. Trimming left V 2 bases short and J 3 bases short, with 13 bases between. CDR3 in DNA: TGTGCCAGCAGTTTACATCTGGACAGTTCTAATGAAAAACTGTTTTTT. Translating gives CASSLHLDSSNEKLFF.

The chain combines TRBV7-9 with TRBJ2-7; 8 nucleotides align to TRBD2. Germline V gives CDR1 SEHNR, CDR2 FQNEAQ (reference sequence). With V trimmed by 5 bases and J by 2 bases, 8 bases remained unmatched. This CDR3 has 15 residues. CDR3 bases: TGTGCCAGCAGCCTTACTAGCGGCCCCACCTACGAGCAGTACTTC. Its protein is CASSLTSGPTYEQYF.

The chain uses TRBV6-5 and TRBJ2-3; TRBD2 agrees at 7 bases. CDR1 is MNHEY, CDR2 SVGAGI, per germline. The CDR3 spans 16 residues. V shed 4 bases and J 4 bases; nucleotides not matched to a gene: 11. This CDR3 is CASSSQLARDADTQYF. The DNA of the CDR3 is TGTGCCAGCAGTTCACAACTAGCGAGAGATGCAGATACGCAGTATTTT.

V and J are TRBV9 and TRBJ1-1; D is possibly TRBD1 (6 bases). CDR3 length: 14 residues. Germline CDR1 and CDR2: SGDLS and YYNGEE. Trimming left V 4 bases short and J 1 base short, with 11 bases between. This CDR3 is CASSPRGGNTEAFF. CDR3 coding DNA: TGTGCCAGCAGCCCGAGGGGGGGGAACACTGAAGCTTTCTTT.